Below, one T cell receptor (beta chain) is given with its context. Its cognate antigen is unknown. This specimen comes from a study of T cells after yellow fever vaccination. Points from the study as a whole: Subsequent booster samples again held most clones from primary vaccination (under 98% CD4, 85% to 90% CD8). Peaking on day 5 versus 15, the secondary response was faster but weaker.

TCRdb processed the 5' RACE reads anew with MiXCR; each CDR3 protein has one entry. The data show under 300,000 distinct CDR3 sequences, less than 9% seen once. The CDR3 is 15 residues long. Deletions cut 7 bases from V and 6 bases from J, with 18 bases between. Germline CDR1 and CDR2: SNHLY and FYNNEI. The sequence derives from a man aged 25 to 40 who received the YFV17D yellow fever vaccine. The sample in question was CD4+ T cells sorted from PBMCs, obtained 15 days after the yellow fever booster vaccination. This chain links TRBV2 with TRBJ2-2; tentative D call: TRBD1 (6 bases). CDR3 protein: CASNRGRGRAGELFF. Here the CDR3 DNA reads TGTGCCAGCAATCGGGGCAGGGGTAGAGCCGGGGAGCTGTTTTTT. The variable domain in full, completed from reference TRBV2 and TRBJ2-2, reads EPEVTQTPSHQVTQMGQEVILRCVPISNHLYFYWYRQILGQKVEFLVSFYNNEISEKSEIFDDQFSVERPDGSNFTLKIRSTKLEDSAMYFCASNRGRGRAGELFFGEGSRLTVL.